This TCR beta chain appears in the sequencing data of a study of blood T cell dynamics during melanoma immunotherapy. Time point reported: week 3, after first cycle of checkpoint inhibitor. Germline loops: CDR1 SGHTA, CDR2 FQGNSA. Trimming removed 4 bases from V and 8 bases from J; junction bases left unmatched: 9. CDR3 size: 14 residues. Clones were sequenced by immunoSEQ multiplex PCR, and TCRdb holds only the in-frame ones, with some missing. The table records 5,600 or so clones, 80% of them present only once. The sample in question was blood, obtained from a patient treated with checkpoint blockade. The receptor was isolated from a human donor with melanoma. The rearrangement joins TRBV7-2 to TRBJ1-2, with TRBD1 matching 8 bases. The DNA of the CDR3 is TGTGCCAGCAGCTATGGACAGGGTGTTGAGGGCTACACCTTC. Amino acid sequence: CASSYGQGVEGYTF.